These 18 T cell receptor beta chains were sequenced from one sample in a study of blood T cells in healthy people across ages. A second PCR, run for about 6 to 11 cycles, used a sample-barcoded 5' primer plus a J-beta primer mix. TCRdb passed the 5' RACE reads through MiXCR, listing each CDR3 protein once. The table has approximately 2,000,000 distinct CDR3 sequences, around 40% seen once. Input material: blood. The origin of the receptors is a human donor in good health.

The rearrangement joins TRBV19 to TRBJ2-1, with a tentative D call TRBD1 (5 bases). CDR3 size: 14 residues. Germline CDR1 and CDR2: LNHDA and SQIVND (reference sequence). The V gene lost 4 bases and the J gene lost 4 bases, with 11 bases spanning the gap. Written as DNA, the CDR3 is TGTGCCAGTAGTAATCGGAGACAGTACAATGAGCAGTTCTTC. It specifies CASSNRRQYNEQFF.

Turning to this clonotype: At one boundary the junction diverges from the germline segment, which might be a read error. The chain links TRBV7-2 to TRBJ2-7; D not resolved. This CDR3 comprises 13 residues. Germline loops: CDR1 SGHTA, CDR2 FQGNSA. CDR3 sequence: CASGLGLSYEQYF. The CDR3 DNA sequence: TGTGCCAGCGGCTTGGGCCTCTCCTACGAGCAGTACTTC.

The chain carries TRBV20-1 and TRBJ2-1; tentatively, D is TRBD1 (6 bases). Trimming took off 0 bases at V and 8 bases at J, with 11 bases between the two ends. CDR3 length: 13 residues. CDR1 and CDR2 (germline): DFQATT, SNEGSKA (reference sequence). As DNA, the CDR3 is TGCAGTGCTAGAGAGGGACCAGGGGATGAGCAGTTCTTC. Its translation is CSAREGPGDEQFF.

The chain links TRBV2 to TRBJ2-5; 12 bases fit TRBD2. The CDR3 has 15 residues. V gave up 6 bases and J gave up 5 bases; unmatched junction bases: 7. Germline loops: CDR1 SNHLY, CDR2 FYNNEI. CDR3 nucleotides: TGTGCCAGCAGCAAGATCACTAGCGGGGGGGAGACCCAGTACTTC. Amino acids: CASSKITSGGETQYF.

A note on this clonotype: An end of the junction does not agree with germline; a read error may underlie this. This CDR3 reads CASSVAAASGNTIYF. The CDR3 region has the DNA TGTGCCAGCAGTGTAGCTGCAGCCTCTGGAAACACCATATATTTT. The chain employs TRBV9 and TRBJ1-3; D ambiguous. Germline CDR1 reads SGDLS; CDR2 reads YYNGEE. CDR3 length equals 15 residues. Drawing the rest from reference TRBV9 and TRBJ1-3, the complete variable domain is DSGVTQTPKHLITATGQRVTLRCSPRSGDLSVYWYQQSLDQGLQFLIQYYNGEERAKGNILERFSAQQFPDLHSELNLSSLELGDSALYFCASSVAAASGNTIYFGEGSWLTVV.

The chain uses TRBV10-3 and TRBJ1-5, with TRBD1 matching over 7 bases. This CDR3 has 14 residues. The germline CDR1 and CDR2 sequences are ENHRY and SYGVKD. With V trimmed by 6 bases and J by 4 bases, 6 bases remained unmatched. The CDR3 DNA follows: TGTGCCATCAGACCCGACAGGGTTAATCAGCCCCAGCATTTT. It is translated as CAIRPDRVNQPQHF.

The V call is TRBV7-2, the J call TRBJ2-1; TRBD1 agrees at 8 bases. Germline-derived CDR1 and CDR2 are SGHTA and FQGNSA. J lost 0 bases, V lost 4 bases, and 5 bases had no gene match. This CDR3 contains 16 residues. CDR3 nucleotide sequence: TGTGCCAGCAGCTATAACAGGGGGGTCTCCTACAATGAGCAGTTCTTC. Residues: CASSYNRGVSYNEQFF.

Concerning this clonotype itself: A read error is possible here, since a much larger clone lies one base away. The chain is built from TRBV20-1 and TRBJ2-1; D gene uncertain. Trimming shortened V by 2 bases and J by 9 bases, and 14 bases separated the two germline ends. Germline CDR1 and CDR2: DFQATT and SNEGSKA (reference sequence). The CDR3 runs to 13 residues. CDR3 coding DNA: TGCAGTGCTAGAACTGCATCGATAGGTGAGCAGTTCTTC. Translating it yields CSARTASIGEQFF.

This clonotype has just a few counts. The chain has TRBV12-3 or TRBV12-4 and TRBJ2-7; D gene unclear. The CDR3 runs 14 residues. The V gene lost 6 bases and the J gene lost 0 bases, with 12 bases spanning the gap. CDR3 DNA sequence: TGTGCCAGCAGGACACAACTCAGCTCCTACGAGCAGTACTTC. This codes for CASRTQLSSYEQYF.

The chain uses TRBV6-6 and TRBJ2-1; 11 nucleotides agree with TRBD2. With V trimmed by 6 bases and J by 6 bases, 7 bases remained unmatched. The CDR3 is made up of 15 amino acids. Germline lookup yields CDR1 MNHNY and CDR2 SVGAGI (reference sequence). The CDR3 region is CASRFSGGAVNEQFF. In nucleotides, the CDR3 is TGTGCCAGCAGATTTAGCGGGGGGGCTGTCAATGAGCAGTTCTTC.

This clonotype was seen more than once but under ten times. The chain has TRBV10-3 and TRBJ1-2, with 8 bases matching TRBD1. Trimming removed 0 bases from V and 8 bases from J; junction bases left unmatched: 5. Germline CDR1 ENHRY, CDR2 SYGVKD. This CDR3 contains 14 residues. CDR3 in amino acids: CAISESGQGVGYTF. Written as DNA, the CDR3 is TGTGCCATCAGTGAGTCCGGACAGGGAGTAGGCTACACCTTC.

The genes are TRBV29-1 and TRBJ2-5; D perhaps matches TRBD1 (6 bases). Looked up from germline, CDR1 is SQVTM and CDR2 is ANQGSEA. The CDR3 length is 13 residues. The V and J ends lost 7 bases and 2 bases respectively, with 14 bases between them. DNA for the CDR3: TGCAGCGCATACCGGGACATTCAAGAGACCCAGTACTTC. Residues: CSAYRDIQETQYF.

The table lists this clonotype with a few counts. This chain connects TRBV9 to TRBJ1-1; D ambiguous. This CDR3 has 14 residues. V lost 4 bases and J 5 bases, leaving 15 bases between the germline ends. The germline V gene has CDR1 SGDLS and CDR2 YYNGEE. CDR3 region: CASSPGPRDTEAFF. The CDR3 DNA reads as TGTGCCAGCAGCCCCGGGCCCCGAGATACTGAAGCTTTCTTT.

V gene TRBV7-9 combines with J gene TRBJ2-2, with D tentatively TRBD1 or TRBD2 (5 bases each). CDR3 length: 16 amino acids. Between the trimmed V and J ends, which lost 8 bases and 2 bases, there was a span of 18 bases. The germline V gene encodes CDR1 SEHNR and CDR2 FQNEAQ (reference sequence). CDR3 bases: TGTGCCAGCGAGAAATCCGGGACGGGAAACACCGGGGAGCTGTTTTTT. This encodes CASEKSGTGNTGELFF. The full variable domain, its missing parts supplied by reference TRBV7-9 and TRBJ2-2, is DTGVSQNPRHKITKRGQNVTFRCDPISEHNRLYWYRQTLGQGPEFLTYFQNEAQLEKSRLLSDRFSAERPKGSFSTLEIQRTEQGDSAMYLCASEKSGTGNTGELFFGEGSRLTVL.

This chain links TRBV4-1 with TRBJ2-7, with D perhaps matching TRBD2 (5 bases). Germline CDR1 and CDR2: MGHRA and YSYEKL. Trimming stripped 0 bases from V and 3 bases from J, with 18 bases between. This CDR3 is built from 17 residues. CDR3 region: CASSQDPRGSLDYEQYF. In DNA, the CDR3 is TGCGCCAGCAGCCAAGACCCCCGGGGTTCCCTTGACTACGAGCAGTACTTC.

This chain joins TRBV4-2 and TRBJ2-1; D gene uncertain. Germline V lookup: CDR1 LGHNA, CDR2 YNFKEQ. The CDR3 totals 15 residues. The germline V and J ends were trimmed by 0 bases and 3 bases, with 9 bases remaining between them. In DNA, the CDR3 is TGTGCCAGCAGCCAAGAGGAATCAAGCTACAATGAGCAGTTCTTC. It translates to CASSQEESSYNEQFF.

V is TRBV7-2 and J is TRBJ2-7, with 8 bases lining up with TRBD1. Germline V lookup: CDR1 SGHTA, CDR2 FQGNSA. The length of the CDR3 is 14 residues. V shed 6 bases, J shed 1 base, and the junction held 5 bases outside the gene matches. The CDR3 coding sequence is TGTGCCAGCAGTCCGGACAGGGTTTCCTACGAGCAGTACTTC. This encodes CASSPDRVSYEQYF.

J is TRBJ2-2 and V is TRBV5-1, with 8 bases identical to TRBD1. This CDR3 is 17 amino acids long. Germline assignment: CDR1 SGHRS and CDR2 YFSETQ. V lost 1 base to trimming and J lost 3 bases; unmatched junction nucleotides: 8. The CDR3 sequence: CASSLRRPGGDTGELFF. The CDR3 nucleotides are TGCGCCAGCAGCTTGAGGCGGCCAGGGGGCGACACCGGGGAGCTGTTTTTT.